Below are 21 T cell receptor beta chains sequenced from a single sample in a study of vaccination and CD4 T cells after COVID-19 (dated by TCRdb to 2021 to 2024). Receptor libraries were prepared by PCR. For sequencing, an Illumina iSeq 100 was employed. TCR sequencing of DNA from cultured CD4+ T cells used the Oncomine TCR Beta short-read assay at the Johns Hopkins FTIC core. TCRdb ran its own pipeline on the public reads, namely fastp trimming at Q25 and MiXCR clone calling, and kept in-frame beta chains. Entries that share a CDR3 protein sequence are merged under the most common genes and DNA. The sample table shows roughly 4,800 distinct CDR3 sequences, and 21% are seen once. The ten top clones hold 20% to 25% of the sample. The treatment or condition label on this specimen signifies: roughly nine-day PBMC culture with coronavirus spike peptide pools or control peptides (ViraFEST assay). These receptors' antigens are unknown.

Sequenced material: CD4+ T cells from blood, cultured in vitro. These receptors were obtained from a human donor who had recovered from COVID-19.

The chain has TRBV27 and TRBJ1-1; TRBD1 agrees at 8 bases. The CDR3 consists of 14 residues. Per the germline V gene, CDR1 is MNHEY and CDR2 is SMNVEV (reference sequence). The V and J ends lost 5 bases and 7 bases, in that order; junction bases with no gene match: 9. The CDR3: CASSPGIGTGEAFF. The CDR3 coding sequence is TGTGCCAGCAGTCCTGGGATTGGGACAGGTGAAGCTTTCTTT.

The gene calls are TRBV18 and TRBJ1-2; perhaps TRBD1 as D (6 bases). The CDR3 totals 13 residues. Trimming took 3 bases from V and 2 from J, leaving 7 bases between them. Germline values: CDR1 KGHSH, CDR2 LQKENI. The CDR3 loop is CASSPGANYGYTF. CDR3 nucleotides: TGTGCCAGCTCACCGGGGGCGAACTATGGCTACACCTTC.

The sample holds a few counts of this clonotype. This chain links TRBV6-1 with TRBJ1-6; TRBD1 agrees at 9 bases. Germline V gene sequence: CDR1 MNHNS, CDR2 SASEGT. The CDR3 covers 14 residues. V lost 6 bases, J lost 10 bases, and 7 bases stayed unmatched. CDR3 in DNA: TGTGCCAGCAGCAGGGGGACAGGGCACTCACCCCTCCACTTT. Protein: CASSRGTGHSPLHF.

For this clonotype: At one end, the junction sequence differs from germline, possibly due to a read error. V gene TRBV5-3 combines with J gene TRBJ1-2, with D possibly being TRBD1 (6 bases). TRBV5-3 carries the ORF label, with uncertain function. This CDR3 contains 18 residues. CDR3 amino acids: CASSLLPGQSTSNYGYTF. CDR3 sequence (DNA): TGTGCCAGCAGCTTACTACCAGGACAGAGCACTTCTAACTATGGCTACACCTTC.

This clonotype was observed a handful of times. The V call is TRBV5-1, the J call TRBJ1-1, with D unresolved. V lost 1 base to trimming and J lost 0 bases, with 13 bases between them. This CDR3 spans 16 amino acids. CDR1 SGHRS and CDR2 YFSETQ come from the germline V gene. The CDR3 region has the DNA TGCGCCAGCAGCTTGACCGGAAACGTAATGAACACTGAAGCTTTCTTT. Encoded protein: CASSLTGNVMNTEAFF.

This clonotype was recorded a few times. This rearrangement joins TRBV30 to TRBJ1-1; D not resolved. The CDR3 spans 14 residues. CDR1 is GTSNPN and CDR2 is SVGIG in the germline V gene (reference sequence). Trimming removed 1 base at V and 0 bases at J, with 9 bases between. CDR3 sequence: CAWSDRPVNTEAFF. DNA for the CDR3: TGTGCCTGGAGTGACCGACCGGTGAACACTGAAGCTTTCTTT.

The V and J genes are TRBV6-5 and TRBJ2-7; the D call may be TRBD1 or TRBD2 (5 bases each). The CDR3 extends over 14 amino acids. V lost 4 bases and J lost 5, with 15 bases in between. Germline V CDR1 and CDR2: MNHEY, SVGAGI. The CDR3 DNA sequence: TGTGCCAGCAGTTCCCGGGACCGTCTCCACGAGCAGTACTTC. Translation gives CASSSRDRLHEQYF.

This clonotype is medium-sized by share. V and J are TRBV27 and TRBJ1-5, with D maybe TRBD1 (5 bases). Per germline, CDR1 MNHEY and CDR2 SMNVEV (reference sequence). Trimming removed 7 bases at V and 4 bases at J, with 20 bases between. This CDR3 contains 16 residues. CDR3 bases: TGTGCCAGCACCCAAAGGGAACGGCAGGGTAATCAGCCCCAGCATTTT. This codes for CASTQRERQGNQPQHF.

The chain uses TRBV3-1 and TRBJ1-1; 9 bases agree with TRBD1. The CDR3 is 13 amino acids. V dropped 3 bases and J dropped 6; count of bases not matched to a gene: 2. CDR1 LGHDT and CDR2 YNNKEL come from the germline V gene (reference sequence). This CDR3 is CASSHDRGSEAFF. The CDR3 bases are TGTGCCAGCAGCCACGACAGGGGGTCTGAAGCTTTCTTT.

The rearrangement uses TRBV30 and TRBJ2-3, with 9 bases lining up with TRBD2. Germline CDR1 and CDR2: GTSNPN and SVGIG (reference sequence). V lost 3 bases and J lost 2; bases outside the gene matches: 9. The CDR3 extends over 16 amino acids. CDR3 sequence reads: CAWSYRLAGITDTQYF. In DNA, the CDR3 is TGTGCCTGGAGCTACCGGCTAGCGGGGATCACAGATACGCAGTATTTT.

The gene calls are TRBV5-1 and TRBJ1-3; D remains ambiguous. The CDR3 runs 12 residues. Germline CDR1 SGHRS, CDR2 YFSETQ. Trimming took 0 bases from V and 5 from J, leaving 3 bases between them. Written as DNA, the CDR3 is TGCGCCAGCAGCTTGGACCGAAACACCATATATTTT. This gives the protein CASSLDRNTIYF.

This clonotype was seen only a few times. This chain joins TRBV7-9 and TRBJ1-6, with D unclear. V lost 1 base, J lost 0 bases, and 4 bases lay in between. Germline CDR1 SEHNR, CDR2 FQNEAQ (reference sequence). CDR3 size: 15 residues. The CDR3 coding sequence is TGTGCCAGCAGCTTAGGTGACTCCTATAATTCACCCCTCCACTTT. Encoded protein: CASSLGDSYNSPLHF.

This clonotype occurred a few times. V usage is TRBV5-1 and J usage is TRBJ2-4, with a weak D call TRBD1 (6 bases). Trimming pared 4 bases from V and 1 base from J, leaving 9 bases between. This CDR3 has 14 residues. From germline, CDR1 is SGHRS and CDR2 YFSETQ. The CDR3 sequence is CASSIGQAKNIQYF. The CDR3 nucleotides read TGCGCCAGCAGCATCGGACAGGCCAAAAACATTCAGTACTTC.

The rearrangement joins TRBV20-1 to TRBJ1-2, with a tentative D call TRBD1 (5 bases). V was clipped by 6 bases and J by 2 bases, with 19 bases between them. Germline CDR1 DFQATT, CDR2 SNEGSKA (reference sequence). The CDR3 is 15 amino acids. CDR3 sequence reads: CSAPPSGGENYGYTF. The CDR3 bases are TGCAGTGCCCCCCCGTCCGGGGGTGAAAACTATGGCTACACCTTC.

The V gene is TRBV30, the J gene TRBJ1-3; unclear D gene. Germline loops: CDR1 GTSNPN, CDR2 SVGIG (reference sequence). V dropped 0 bases and J dropped 0 bases, with 6 bases sitting between them. The CDR3 is made up of 14 amino acids. The CDR3 region is CAWSVLPSGNTIYF. The CDR3 nucleotides are TGTGCCTGGAGTGTACTCCCCTCTGGAAACACCATATATTTT.

Worth noting for this clonotype: Given the absence of the conserved phenylalanine or tryptophan at the CDR3 end, a read error is likely. This chain connects TRBV19 to TRBJ1-1, with D unresolved. The germline V gene encodes CDR1 LNHDA and CDR2 SQIVND (reference sequence). V lost 7 bases and J 3 bases, leaving 9 bases between the germline ends. The CDR3 sequence is 12 residues long. CDR3 nucleotide sequence: TGTGCCAGTACCTCTCGACACACTGAAGCTTTCTCT. It is translated as CASTSRHTEAFS.

This clonotype appeared a few times. The gene calls are TRBV20-1 and TRBJ2-2, with 14 bases matching TRBD2. CDR1 is DFQATT, CDR2 SNEGSKA, per germline (reference sequence). The CDR3 contains 17 residues. The V gene end was trimmed by 3 bases and the J gene end by 6 bases; junction bases not matched to a gene: 9. Written as DNA, the CDR3 is TGCAGTGCTAGTGGACTAGCGGGGGGCGGGGACGCCGGGGAGCTGTTTTTT. It yields the protein CSASGLAGGGDAGELFF.

J is TRBJ2-3 and V is TRBV27, with D perhaps matching TRBD1 (5 bases). V lost 4 bases to trimming and J lost 6 bases, with 14 bases between them. The CDR3 extends over 14 amino acids. Germline lookup yields CDR1 MNHEY and CDR2 SMNVEV (reference sequence). The CDR3 DNA follows: TGTGCCAGCAGTTCCCTTACAGGCCGGGATACGCAGTATTTT. Its translation: CASSSLTGRDTQYF.

By share, this clonotype ranks as medium-sized. V gene TRBV20-1 combines with J gene TRBJ1-6; no definite D call. CDR1 and CDR2 (germline): DFQATT, SNEGSKA (reference sequence). The V end was cut by 1 base, the J end by 8 bases, with 6 bases between. The CDR3 is 12 amino acids. The CDR3 DNA is TGCAGTGCTAGAGGCCGCGATTCACCCCTCCACTTT. This codes for CSARGRDSPLHF.

This clonotype was picked up a small number of times. CDR3 DNA: TGCGCCAGCAGCTTAAGACTTAGCGCCCAAGAGACCCAGTACTTC. Residues: CASSLRLSAQETQYF. The rearrangement uses TRBV5-1 and TRBJ2-5, with D perhaps TRBD2 (5 bases). The CDR3 contains 15 residues. The V end was cut by 2 bases, the J end by 1 base, with 12 bases between. Germline CDR1 reads SGHRS; CDR2 reads YFSETQ.

Relative to its sample, this clonotype is medium-sized. The J gene is TRBJ1-1, the V gene TRBV2; 9 bases are a match to TRBD1. The CDR3 runs 13 residues. The V segment lost 8 bases and the J segment 4 bases; nucleotides outside the gene matches: 5. CDR1 and CDR2 from the germline V gene are SNHLY and FYNNEI. The CDR3 DNA sequence: TGTGCCAGCGGGAAGACAGGGGGCACTGAAGCTTTCTTT. Translation gives CASGKTGGTEAFF. The full variable domain, with the rest looked up from reference TRBV2 and TRBJ1-1, is EPEVTQTPSHQVTQMGQEVILRCVPISNHLYFYWYRQILGQKVEFLVSFYNNEISEKSEIFDDQFSVERPDGSNFTLKIRSTKLEDSAMYFCASGKTGGTEAFFGQGTRLTVV.